This TCR beta chain was recorded in a study of T-cell reconstitution after alpha-beta-depleted transplantation in children. This clonotype was counted many times. Its antigen is currently unknown. The CDR3 totals 15 residues. The ends were cut back, 5 bases at V and 2 bases at J, with 15 bases in the middle. The germline V gene has CDR1 SGHTA and CDR2 FQGNSA. Study-level points and caveats: Newly produced T cells mostly provided counts and TCRbeta diversity after one year, as hyperexpanded clones declined. Expanded graft clones, several hundred of them, were reportedly the source of alpha-beta T cells about two months after transplant.

The library targeted TCRbeta and was prepared with unique molecular identifiers. TCRdb ran MiXCR on the PCR reads and lists one entry per CDR3 protein. This table has 200,000 or so distinct CDR3 sequences, about 6% appearing once. The material was PBMCs, obtained before TCRalphabeta/CD19-depleted stem cell transplant. The chain carries TRBV7-2 and TRBJ2-5; D assignment may be TRBD1 or TRBD2 (5 bases each). This clonotype was sampled from a girl under three years old with combined immunodeficiency, due to receive a stem cell transplant. CDR3 residues: CASSLNGGRQETQYF. The CDR3 DNA reads as TGTGCCAGCAGCCTAAATGGGGGAAGGCAAGAGACCCAGTACTTC.